The 10 T cell receptor beta chains listed next were all sequenced from one sample in a study of T-cell reconstitution after alpha-beta-depleted transplantation in children. This sample's TCRbeta library carried unique molecular identifier barcodes. TCRdb itself ran the PCR reads through MiXCR, one entry per CDR3 protein. The top ten hold 23% of the sample, which has roughly 300,000 distinct CDR3 sequences, 11% seen once. Sequences were derived from peripheral blood, sampled 180 days after TCRalphabeta/CD19-depleted stem cell transplant. The receptors come from a male patient aged 2-10 years who had a stem cell transplant for chronic granulomatous disease, so the T cells may come from the graft donor.

This clonotype was seen many times. The V call is TRBV28, the J call TRBJ2-1, with 8 bases aligning to TRBD2. Unmatched junction bases numbered 8, after V lost 5 bases and J lost 8 bases. CDR1 and CDR2 (germline): MDHEN, SYDVKM. The CDR3 contains 14 residues. CDR3 region: CASSHGGGRDEQFF. CDR3 bases: TGTGCCAGCAGTCACGGGGGGGGTCGGGATGAGCAGTTCTTC.

Many counts were recorded for this clonotype. The chain has TRBV6-2 or TRBV6-3 and TRBJ1-2; TRBD1 is a possible D gene (6 bases). Germline V gene data show CDR1 as MNHEY and CDR2 as SVGEGT. This CDR3 spans 13 amino acids. V was pared by 5 bases and J by 0 bases, with 7 bases between. For the CDR3, the DNA is TGTGCCAGCAGTCGACAGGCTAACTATGGCTACACCTTC. Translating it yields CASSRQANYGYTF.

The chain recombines TRBV10-1 with TRBJ1-5; 7 bases map to TRBD1. Per the germline V gene, CDR1 is WNHNN and CDR2 is SYGVQD (reference sequence). This CDR3 contains 13 residues. The V segment lost 7 bases and the J segment 8 bases; nucleotides outside the gene matches: 8. CDR3 in DNA: TGCGCCAGCAACCTGACAGGGCTAAAGCCCCAGCATTTT. It codes for CASNLTGLKPQHF.

The chain recombines TRBV21-1 with TRBJ2-7. TRBV21-1 is labeled a pseudogene. CDR3 length equals 13 residues. The CDR3 reads CASSKGVSYEQYF. The CDR3 region has the DNA TGTGCCAGCAGCAAGGGTGTCTCCTACGAGCAGTACTTC.

This clonotype occurred many times. The V and J genes are TRBV2 and TRBJ1-1, with TRBD1 matching 9 bases. CDR3 length equals 15 residues. After removal of 7 bases from V and 5 bases from J, the junction contained 11 bases not matched to a gene. The germline gives CDR1 SNHLY, CDR2 FYNNEI. Here the CDR3 DNA reads TGTGCCAGCATTGGGACAGGGCGCATGTTGACTGAAGCTTTCTTT. The encoded protein is CASIGTGRMLTEAFF.

This clonotype appeared many times. The chain carries TRBV20-1 and TRBJ2-5; D may correspond to TRBD1 or TRBD2 (5 bases each). Germline CDR1 and CDR2: DFQATT and SNEGSKA (reference sequence). The V gene lost 0 bases and the J gene lost 4 bases, with 18 bases spanning the gap. The length of the CDR3 is 16 residues. The CDR3 region is CSARDPRGVAGETQYF. The CDR3 coding sequence is TGCAGTGCTAGAGATCCAAGAGGGGTGGCAGGAGAGACCCAGTACTTC.

On this clonotype: This may stem from a read error, because a much larger clone lies one nucleotide away. The V and J genes are TRBV20-1 and TRBJ2-3, with D uncertain. The CDR3 is made up of 14 amino acids. Germline assignment: CDR1 DFQATT and CDR2 SNEGSKA (reference sequence). CDR3 sequence: CIVRDSRTTDTQYF. Written as DNA, the CDR3 is TGCATTGTTAGAGATTCACGGACCACAGATACGCAGTATTTT.

This clonotype was counted many times. This chain connects TRBV7-2 to TRBJ2-7; perhaps TRBD1 as D (5 bases). Germline values: CDR1 SGHTA, CDR2 FQGNSA. Trimming pared 3 bases from V and 2 bases from J, leaving 8 bases between. The CDR3 is 13 residues long. The CDR3 sequence is CASSFTGAYEQYF. CDR3 DNA: TGTGCCAGCAGCTTTACAGGTGCCTACGAGCAGTACTTC.

This clonotype was seen at least ten times. The CDR3 DNA reads TGCGCCAGCAGCTTGGGACTAGTTCCTAGCCCCGGGGAGACCCAGTACTTC. Protein product: CASSLGLVPSPGETQYF. The gene calls are TRBV5-1 and TRBJ2-5; possibly TRBD2 for D (6 bases). Germline CDR1 SGHRS, CDR2 YFSETQ. The CDR3 extends over 17 amino acids. V lost 0 bases, J lost 5 bases, and 20 bases lay in between.

The V call is TRBV7-2, the J call TRBJ2-2; D unresolved. Germline CDR1 reads SGHTA; CDR2 reads FQGNSA. V was clipped by 1 base and J by 7 bases, with 7 bases between them. This CDR3 spans 13 amino acids. The CDR3 DNA follows: TGTGCCAGCAGCTTAGGGGCGATCGGGGAGCTGTTTTTT. Its translation: CASSLGAIGELFF.